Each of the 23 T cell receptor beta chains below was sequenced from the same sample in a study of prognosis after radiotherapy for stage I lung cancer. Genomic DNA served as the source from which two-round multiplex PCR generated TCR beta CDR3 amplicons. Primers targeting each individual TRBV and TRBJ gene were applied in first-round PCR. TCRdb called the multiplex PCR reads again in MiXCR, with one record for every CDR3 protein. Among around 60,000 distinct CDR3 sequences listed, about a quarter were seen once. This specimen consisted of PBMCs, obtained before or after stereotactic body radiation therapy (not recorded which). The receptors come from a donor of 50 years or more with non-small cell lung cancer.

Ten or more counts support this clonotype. The CDR3 nucleotides read TGTGCCAGCAGTTTATGGGGGAATGAGCAGTTCTTC. Protein product: CASSLWGNEQFF. The chain uses TRBV12-3 or TRBV12-4 and TRBJ2-1; D may match TRBD1 or TRBD2 (5 bases each). V was clipped by 2 bases and J by 7 bases, with 6 bases between them. CDR3 length: 12 amino acids.

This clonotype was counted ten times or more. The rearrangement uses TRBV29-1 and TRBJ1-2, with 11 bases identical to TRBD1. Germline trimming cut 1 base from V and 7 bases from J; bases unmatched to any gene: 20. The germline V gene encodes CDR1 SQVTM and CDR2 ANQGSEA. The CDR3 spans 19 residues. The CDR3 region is CSVEVDERSRGQGAGGYTF. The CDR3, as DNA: TGCAGCGTTGAAGTTGATGAGCGGTCGCGCGGACAGGGGGCTGGTGGCTACACCTTC.

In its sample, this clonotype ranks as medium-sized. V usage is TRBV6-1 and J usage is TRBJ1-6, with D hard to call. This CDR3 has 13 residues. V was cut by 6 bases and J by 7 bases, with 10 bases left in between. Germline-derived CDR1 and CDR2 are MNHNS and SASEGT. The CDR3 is CASRDGTNSPLHF. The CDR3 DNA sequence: TGTGCCAGCAGGGACGGAACAAATTCACCCCTCCACTTT.

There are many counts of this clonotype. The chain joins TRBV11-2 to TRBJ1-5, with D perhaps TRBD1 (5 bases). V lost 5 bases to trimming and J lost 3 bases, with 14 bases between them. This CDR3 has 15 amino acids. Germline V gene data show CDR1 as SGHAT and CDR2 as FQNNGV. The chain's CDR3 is CASSPMGRNNQPQHF. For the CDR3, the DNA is TGTGCCAGCAGCCCAATGGGACGGAACAATCAGCCCCAGCATTTT.

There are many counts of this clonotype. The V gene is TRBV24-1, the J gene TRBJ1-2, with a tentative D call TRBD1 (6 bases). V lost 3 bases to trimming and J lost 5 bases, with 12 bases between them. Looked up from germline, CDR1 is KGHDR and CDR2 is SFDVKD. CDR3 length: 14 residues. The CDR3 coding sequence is TGTGCCACCAGTGATACGACAGGAATGTATGGCTACACCTTC. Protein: CATSDTTGMYGYTF.

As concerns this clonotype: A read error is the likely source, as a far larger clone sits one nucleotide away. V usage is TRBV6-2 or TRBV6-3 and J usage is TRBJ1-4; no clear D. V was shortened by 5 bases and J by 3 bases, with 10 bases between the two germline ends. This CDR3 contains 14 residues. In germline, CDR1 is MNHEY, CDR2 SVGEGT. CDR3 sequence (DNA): TGTGCCAGCAGTCCTCGGAATTCTAATGAAAAACTGTTTTTT. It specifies CASSPRNSNEKLFF.

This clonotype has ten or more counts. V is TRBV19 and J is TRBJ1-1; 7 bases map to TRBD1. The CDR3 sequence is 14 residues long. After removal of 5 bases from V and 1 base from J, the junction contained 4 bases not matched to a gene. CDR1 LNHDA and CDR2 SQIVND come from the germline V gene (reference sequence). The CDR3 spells CASSLGQRNTEAFF. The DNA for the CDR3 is TGTGCCAGTAGTTTGGGACAGAGGAACACTGAAGCTTTCTTT.

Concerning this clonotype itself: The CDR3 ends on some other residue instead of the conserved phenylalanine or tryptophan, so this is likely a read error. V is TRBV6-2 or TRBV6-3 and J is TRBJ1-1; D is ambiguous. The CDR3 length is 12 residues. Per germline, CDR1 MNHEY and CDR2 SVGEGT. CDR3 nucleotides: TGTGCCAGCAGTCGACATAACATTGAAGCTTTCCTT. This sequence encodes CASSRHNIEAFL.

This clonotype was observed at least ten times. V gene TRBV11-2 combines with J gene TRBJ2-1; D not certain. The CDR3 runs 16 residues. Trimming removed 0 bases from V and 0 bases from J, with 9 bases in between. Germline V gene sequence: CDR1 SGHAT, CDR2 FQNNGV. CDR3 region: CASSLDPPASYNEQFF. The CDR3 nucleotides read TGTGCCAGCAGCTTAGATCCGCCCGCCTCCTACAATGAGCAGTTCTTC.

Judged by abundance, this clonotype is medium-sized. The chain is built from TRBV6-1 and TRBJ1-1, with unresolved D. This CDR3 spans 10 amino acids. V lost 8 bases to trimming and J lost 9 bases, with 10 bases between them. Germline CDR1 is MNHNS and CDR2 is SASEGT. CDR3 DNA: TGTGCCAGCTCGGACGGGCAAGCTTTCTTT. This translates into CASSDGQAFF.

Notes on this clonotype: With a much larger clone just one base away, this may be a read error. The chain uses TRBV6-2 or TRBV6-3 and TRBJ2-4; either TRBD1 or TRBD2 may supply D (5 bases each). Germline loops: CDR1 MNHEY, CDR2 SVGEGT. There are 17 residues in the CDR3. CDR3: CASSDVRQRQGENIKYF. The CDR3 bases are TGTGCCAGCAGTGATGTGCGTCAGAGGCAGGGAGAAAACATTAAGTACTTC.

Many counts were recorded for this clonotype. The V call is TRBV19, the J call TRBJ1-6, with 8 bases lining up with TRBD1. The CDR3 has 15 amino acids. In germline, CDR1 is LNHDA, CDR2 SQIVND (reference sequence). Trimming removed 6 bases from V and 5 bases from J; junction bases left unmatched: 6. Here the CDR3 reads CASRPPGQDNSPLHF. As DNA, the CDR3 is TGTGCCAGTAGGCCACCGGGACAGGATAATTCACCCCTCCACTTT.

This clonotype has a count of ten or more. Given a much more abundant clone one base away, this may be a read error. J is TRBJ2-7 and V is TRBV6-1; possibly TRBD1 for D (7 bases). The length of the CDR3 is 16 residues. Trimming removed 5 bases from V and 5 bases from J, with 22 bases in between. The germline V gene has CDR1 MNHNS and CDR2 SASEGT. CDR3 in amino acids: CASSTRGARSVNEQYF. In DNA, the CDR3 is TGTGCCAGCAGTACCAGGGGGGCGCGGTCCGTCAACGAGCAGTACTTC.

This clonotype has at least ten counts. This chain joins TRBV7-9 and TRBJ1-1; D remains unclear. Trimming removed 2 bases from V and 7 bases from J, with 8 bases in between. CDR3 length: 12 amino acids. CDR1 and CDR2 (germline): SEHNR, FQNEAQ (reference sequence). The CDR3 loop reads CASSLPGFEAFF. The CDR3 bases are TGTGCCAGCAGCTTACCGGGATTTGAAGCTTTCTTT.

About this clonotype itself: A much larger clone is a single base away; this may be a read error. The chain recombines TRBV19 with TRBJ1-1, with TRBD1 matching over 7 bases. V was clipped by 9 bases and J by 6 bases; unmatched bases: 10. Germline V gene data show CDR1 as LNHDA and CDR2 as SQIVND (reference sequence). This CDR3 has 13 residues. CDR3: CASTEDRAAEAFF. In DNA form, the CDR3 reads TGTGCCAGCACCGAAGACAGGGCCGCTGAAGCTTTCTTT.

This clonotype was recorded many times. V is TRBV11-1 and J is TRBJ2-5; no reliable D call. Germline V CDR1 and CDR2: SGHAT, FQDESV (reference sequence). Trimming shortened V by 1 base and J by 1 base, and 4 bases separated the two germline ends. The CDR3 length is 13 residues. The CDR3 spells CASSLDSQETQYF. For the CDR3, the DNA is TGTGCCAGCAGCTTAGACAGCCAAGAGACCCAGTACTTC. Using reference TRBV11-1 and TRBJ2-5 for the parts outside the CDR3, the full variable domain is EAEVAQSPRYKITEKSQAVAFWCDPISGHATLYWYRQILGQGPELLVQFQDESVVDDSQLPKDRFSAERLKGVDSTLKIQPAELGDSAMYLCASSLDSQETQYFGPGTRLLVL.

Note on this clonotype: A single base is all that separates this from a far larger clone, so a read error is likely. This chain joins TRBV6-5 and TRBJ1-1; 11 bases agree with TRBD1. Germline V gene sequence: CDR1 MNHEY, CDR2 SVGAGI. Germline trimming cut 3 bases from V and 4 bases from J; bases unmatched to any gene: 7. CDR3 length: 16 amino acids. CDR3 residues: CASSYSFGTGGTEAFF. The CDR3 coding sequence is TGTGCCAGCAGTTATTCATTTGGGACAGGGGGCACTGAAGCTTTCTTT.

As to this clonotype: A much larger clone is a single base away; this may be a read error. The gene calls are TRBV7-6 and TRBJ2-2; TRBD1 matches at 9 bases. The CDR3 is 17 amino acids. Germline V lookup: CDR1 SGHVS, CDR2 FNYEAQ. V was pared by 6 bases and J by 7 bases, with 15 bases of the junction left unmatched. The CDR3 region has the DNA TGTGCCAGCAGTCAGAGGAGTACAGGGGGCATGAGCGGGGAGCTGTTTTTT. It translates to CASSQRSTGGMSGELFF. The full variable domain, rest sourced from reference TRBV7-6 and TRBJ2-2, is GAGVSQSPRYKVTKRGQDVALRCDPISGHVSLYWYRQALGQGPEFLTYFNYEAQQDKSGLPNDRFSAERPEGSISTLTIQRTEQRDSAMYRCASSQRSTGGMSGELFFGEGSRLTVL.

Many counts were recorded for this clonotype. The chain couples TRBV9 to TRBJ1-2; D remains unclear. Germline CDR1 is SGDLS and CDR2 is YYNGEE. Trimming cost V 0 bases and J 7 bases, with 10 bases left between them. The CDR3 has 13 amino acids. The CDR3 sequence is CASSVGQASGYTF. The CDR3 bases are TGTGCCAGCAGCGTAGGGCAGGCCAGTGGCTACACCTTC. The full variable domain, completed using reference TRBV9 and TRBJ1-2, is DSGVTQTPKHLITATGQRVTLRCSPRSGDLSVYWYQQSLDQGLQFLIQYYNGEERAKGNILERFSAQQFPDLHSELNLSSLELGDSALYFCASSVGQASGYTFGSGTRLTVV.

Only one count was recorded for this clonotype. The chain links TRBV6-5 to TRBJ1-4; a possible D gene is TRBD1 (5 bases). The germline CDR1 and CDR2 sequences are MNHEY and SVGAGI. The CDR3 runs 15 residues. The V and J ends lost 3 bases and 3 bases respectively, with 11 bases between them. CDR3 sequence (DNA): TGTGCCAGCAGTTATTGGGGGACGGCTAATGAAAAACTGTTTTTT. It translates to CASSYWGTANEKLFF.

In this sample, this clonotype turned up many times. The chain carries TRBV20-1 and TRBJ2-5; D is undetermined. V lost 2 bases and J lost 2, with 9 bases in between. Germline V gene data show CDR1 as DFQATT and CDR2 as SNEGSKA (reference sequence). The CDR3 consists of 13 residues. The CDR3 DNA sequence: TGCAGTGCTAGATACGGATTACAAGAGACCCAGTACTTC. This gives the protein CSARYGLQETQYF.

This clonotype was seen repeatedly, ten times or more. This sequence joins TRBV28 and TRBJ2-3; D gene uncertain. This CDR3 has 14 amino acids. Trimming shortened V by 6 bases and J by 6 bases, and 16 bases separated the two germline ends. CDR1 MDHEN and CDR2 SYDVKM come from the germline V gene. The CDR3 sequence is CASSPGPQPDTQYF. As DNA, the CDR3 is TGTGCCAGCAGCCCCGGGCCGCAGCCGGATACGCAGTATTTT.

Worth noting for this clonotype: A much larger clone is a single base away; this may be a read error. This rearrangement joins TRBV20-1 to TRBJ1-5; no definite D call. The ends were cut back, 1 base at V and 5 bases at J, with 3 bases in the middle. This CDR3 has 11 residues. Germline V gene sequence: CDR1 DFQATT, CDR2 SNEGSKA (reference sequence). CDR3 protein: CSARGYQPQHF. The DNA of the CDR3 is TGCAGTGCTAGAGGGTATCAGCCCCAGCATTTT.